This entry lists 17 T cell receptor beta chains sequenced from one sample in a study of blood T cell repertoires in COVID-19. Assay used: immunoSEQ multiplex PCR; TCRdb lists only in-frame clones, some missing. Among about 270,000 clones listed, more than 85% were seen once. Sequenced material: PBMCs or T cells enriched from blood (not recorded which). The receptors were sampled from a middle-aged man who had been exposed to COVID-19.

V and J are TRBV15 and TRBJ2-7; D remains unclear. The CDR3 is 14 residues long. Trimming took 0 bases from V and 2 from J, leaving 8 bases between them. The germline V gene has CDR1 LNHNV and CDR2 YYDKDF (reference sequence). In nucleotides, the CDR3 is TGTGCCACCAGCAGAGACGGTTTGGCCTACGAGCAGTACTTC. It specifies CATSRDGLAYEQYF.

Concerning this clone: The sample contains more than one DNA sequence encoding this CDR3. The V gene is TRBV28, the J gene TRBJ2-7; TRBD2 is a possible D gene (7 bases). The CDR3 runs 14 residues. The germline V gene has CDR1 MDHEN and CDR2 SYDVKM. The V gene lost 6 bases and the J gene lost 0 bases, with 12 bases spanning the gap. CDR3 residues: CASSLGGGSYEQYF. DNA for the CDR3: TGTGCCAGCAGCCTGGGAGGGGGCTCCTACGAGCAGTACTTC.

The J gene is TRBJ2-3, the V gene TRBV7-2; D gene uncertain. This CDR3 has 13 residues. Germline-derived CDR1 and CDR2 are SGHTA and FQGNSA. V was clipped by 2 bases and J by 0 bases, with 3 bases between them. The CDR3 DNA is TGTGCCAGCAGCTTAATAAGCACAGATACGCAGTATTTT. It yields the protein CASSLISTDTQYF.

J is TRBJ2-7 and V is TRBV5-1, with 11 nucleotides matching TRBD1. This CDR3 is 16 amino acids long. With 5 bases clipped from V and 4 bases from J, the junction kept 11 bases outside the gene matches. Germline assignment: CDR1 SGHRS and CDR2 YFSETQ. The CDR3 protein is CASSNYRTGGAYEQYF. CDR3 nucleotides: TGCGCCAGCAGTAATTATCGGACAGGGGGCGCGTACGAGCAGTACTTC.

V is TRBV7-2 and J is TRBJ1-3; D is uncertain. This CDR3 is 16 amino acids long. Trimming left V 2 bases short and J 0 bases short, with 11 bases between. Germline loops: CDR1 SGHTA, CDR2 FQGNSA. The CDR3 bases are TGTGCCAGCAGCTTATTTCAGGCCAGCTCTGGAAACACCATATATTTT. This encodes CASSLFQASSGNTIYF.

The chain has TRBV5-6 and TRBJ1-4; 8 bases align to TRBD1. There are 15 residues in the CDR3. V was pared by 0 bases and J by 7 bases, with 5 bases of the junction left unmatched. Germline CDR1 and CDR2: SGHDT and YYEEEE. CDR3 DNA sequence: TGTGCCAGCAGCTTGGGCGGCAGGGGGCTTGAAAAACTGTTTTTT. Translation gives CASSLGGRGLEKLFF.

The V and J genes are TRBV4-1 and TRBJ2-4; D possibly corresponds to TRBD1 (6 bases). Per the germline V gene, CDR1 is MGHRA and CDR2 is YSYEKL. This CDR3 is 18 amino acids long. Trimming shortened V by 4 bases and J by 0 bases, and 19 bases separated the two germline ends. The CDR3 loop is CASSLTTGTLLAKNIQYF. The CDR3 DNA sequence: TGCGCCAGCAGCCTCACCACAGGGACACTATTAGCCAAAAACATTCAGTACTTC.

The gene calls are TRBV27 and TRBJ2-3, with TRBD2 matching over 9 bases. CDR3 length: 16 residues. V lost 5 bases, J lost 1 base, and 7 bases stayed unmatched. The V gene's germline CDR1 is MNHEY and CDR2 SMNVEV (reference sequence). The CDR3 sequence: CASSPIAGAGTDTQYF. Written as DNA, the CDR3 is TGTGCCAGCAGTCCCATAGCGGGAGCAGGCACAGATACGCAGTATTTT.

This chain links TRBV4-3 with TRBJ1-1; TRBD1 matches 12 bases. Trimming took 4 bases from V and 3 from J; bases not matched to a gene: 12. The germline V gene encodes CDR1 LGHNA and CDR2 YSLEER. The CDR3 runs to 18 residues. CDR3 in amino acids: CASSPSGTGGAWDTEAFF. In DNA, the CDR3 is TGCGCCAGCAGCCCCTCCGGGACAGGGGGCGCTTGGGACACTGAAGCTTTCTTT.

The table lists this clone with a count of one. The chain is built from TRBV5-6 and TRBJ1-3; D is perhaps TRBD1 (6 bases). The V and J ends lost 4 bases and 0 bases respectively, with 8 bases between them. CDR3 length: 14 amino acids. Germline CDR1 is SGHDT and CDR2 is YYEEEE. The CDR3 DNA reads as TGTGCCAGCAGCCCGACAGGCTCTGGAAACACCATATATTTT. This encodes CASSPTGSGNTIYF.

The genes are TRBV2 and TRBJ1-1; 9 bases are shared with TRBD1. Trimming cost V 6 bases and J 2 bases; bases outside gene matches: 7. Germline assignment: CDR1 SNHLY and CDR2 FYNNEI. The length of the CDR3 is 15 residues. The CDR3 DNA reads TGTGCCAGCAGAGACAGGGGGAATGCTAACACTGAAGCTTTCTTT. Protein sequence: CASRDRGNANTEAFF.

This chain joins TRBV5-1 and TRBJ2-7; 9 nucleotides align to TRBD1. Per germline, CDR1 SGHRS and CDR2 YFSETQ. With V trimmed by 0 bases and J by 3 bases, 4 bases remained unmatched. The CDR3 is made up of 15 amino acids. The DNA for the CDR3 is TGCGCCAGCAGCTTGGCCGGGGGACAGGGCTACGAGCAGTACTTC. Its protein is CASSLAGGQGYEQYF.

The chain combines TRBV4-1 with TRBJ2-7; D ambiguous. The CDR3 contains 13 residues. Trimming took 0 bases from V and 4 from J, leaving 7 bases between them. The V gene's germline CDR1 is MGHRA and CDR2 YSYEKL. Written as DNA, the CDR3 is TGCGCCAGCAGCCAAGATCAGGTGTACGAGCAGTACTTC. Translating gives CASSQDQVYEQYF.

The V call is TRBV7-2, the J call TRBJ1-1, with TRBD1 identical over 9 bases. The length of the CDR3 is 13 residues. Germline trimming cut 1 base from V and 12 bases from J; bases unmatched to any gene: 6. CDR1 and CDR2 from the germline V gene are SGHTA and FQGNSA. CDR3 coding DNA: TGTGCCAGCAGCTTAGAGAGGGGACAGGGACCTTTCTTT. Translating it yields CASSLERGQGPFF.

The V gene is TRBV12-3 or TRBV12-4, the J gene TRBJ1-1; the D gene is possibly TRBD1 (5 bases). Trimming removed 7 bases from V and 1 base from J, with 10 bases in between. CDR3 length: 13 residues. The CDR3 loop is CASNTQGNTEAFF. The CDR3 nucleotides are TGTGCCAGCAATACCCAGGGGAACACTGAAGCTTTCTTT.

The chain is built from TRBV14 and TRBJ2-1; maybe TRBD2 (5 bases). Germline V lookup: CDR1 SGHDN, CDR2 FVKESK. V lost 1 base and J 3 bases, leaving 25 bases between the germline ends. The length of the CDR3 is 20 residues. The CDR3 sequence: CASSQVFSGSSAIHYNEQFF. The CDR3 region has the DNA TGTGCCAGCAGCCAAGTATTTTCTGGGAGTAGCGCAATCCACTACAATGAGCAGTTCTTC.

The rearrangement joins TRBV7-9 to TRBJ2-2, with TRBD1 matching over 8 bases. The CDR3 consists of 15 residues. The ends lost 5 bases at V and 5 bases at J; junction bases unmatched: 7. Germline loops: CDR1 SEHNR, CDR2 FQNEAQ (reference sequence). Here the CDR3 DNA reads TGTGCCAGCAGCGTTCAGGGGGCGCAGACCGGGGAGCTGTTTTTT. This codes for CASSVQGAQTGELFF.